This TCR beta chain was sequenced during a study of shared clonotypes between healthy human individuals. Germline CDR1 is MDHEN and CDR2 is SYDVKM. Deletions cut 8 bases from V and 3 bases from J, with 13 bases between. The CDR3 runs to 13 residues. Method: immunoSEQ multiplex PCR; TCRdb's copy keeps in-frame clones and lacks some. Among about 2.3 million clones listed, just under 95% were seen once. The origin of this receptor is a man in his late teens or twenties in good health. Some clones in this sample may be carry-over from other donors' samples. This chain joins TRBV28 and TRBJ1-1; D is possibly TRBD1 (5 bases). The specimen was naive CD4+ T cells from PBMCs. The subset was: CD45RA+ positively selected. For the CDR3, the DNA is TGTGCCAGCTGGGGGTTCGGGGACACTGAAGCTTTCTTT. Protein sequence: CASWGFGDTEAFF.